This T cell receptor (beta chain) was identified during a study of glioma-infiltrating T cells. Study-wide points: Non-neoplastic patients had below-expected tissue-blood divergence, while all gliomas exceeded expectation.

The iRepertoire nested amplicon-rescue multiplex PCR amplified TCR alpha and beta CDR3s from RNA. One-step reverse transcription and amplification started from approximately 100-400 ng of tissue mRNA or PBMC total RNA. Each CDR3 protein is one row after TCRdb ran MiXCR on the multiplex PCR reads. This table holds about 180,000 distinct CDR3 sequences, roughly two fifths found once. The sample holds one count of this clonotype. Its antigen is unidentified. At one end the junction does not follow the germline gene, possibly because of a read error. The V gene's germline CDR1 is WNHNN and CDR2 SYGVQD (reference sequence). The CDR3 consists of 14 residues.

This clonotype was sampled from a human donor with low-grade glioma or glioblastoma, undergoing nonglioma brain surgery, or in good health (not recorded which). The rearrangement links TRBV10-1 to TRBJ2-3; a weak D match, TRBD2 (5 bases). Sequenced material: glioma tissue, nonneoplastic brain tissue, or PBMCs (not recorded which). CDR3 DNA sequence: TGCGCCACCTCTGACTCTAGCCGGACCGATACGAAGTATTTT. Encoded protein: CATSDSSRTDTKYF.